The source of this T cell receptor beta chain is a study of OX40 agonist ivuxolimab in advanced cancers. The wider study: 30% to 40% of patients had received prior checkpoint inhibitor therapy.

Study-wide points: Some nonresponders likewise displayed low normalized T-cell clonal expansion.

Germline CDR1 reads SGHTS; CDR2 reads YDEGEE. The CDR3 is 17 residues long. Trimming pared 4 bases from V and 0 bases from J, leaving 17 bases between. The data were produced by immunoSEQ multiplex PCR, yet TCRdb's version contains in-frame clones alone and is incomplete. The repertoire consists of almost 80,000 clones, with almost 85% occurring once and the leading ten covering around 25%. People who had autoimmune disease history or systemic immunosuppression were excluded. At cycle 4 day 1, cycle 7 day 1, and baseline, blood was sampled. Points on this clone: Antigen unknown.

V and J are TRBV5-8 and TRBJ1-5; perhaps TRBD1 as D (5 bases). The receptor comes from an adult with an advanced solid tumor such as melanoma, head and neck, liver or kidney cancer. This specimen was CD4+ or CD8+ T cells sorted from blood, taken in a trial of the OX40 agonist ivuxolimab. This CDR3 is CASSLELDSISNQPQHF. DNA of the CDR3: TGTGCCAGCAGCCTAGAACTAGACAGCATTAGCAATCAGCCCCAGCATTTT.